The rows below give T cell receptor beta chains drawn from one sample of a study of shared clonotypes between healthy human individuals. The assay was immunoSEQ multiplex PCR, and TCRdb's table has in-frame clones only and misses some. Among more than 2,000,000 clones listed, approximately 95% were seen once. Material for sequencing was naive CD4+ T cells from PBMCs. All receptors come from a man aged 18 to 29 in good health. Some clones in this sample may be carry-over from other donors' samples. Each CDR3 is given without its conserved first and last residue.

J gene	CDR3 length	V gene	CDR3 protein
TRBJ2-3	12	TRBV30	AWSPAGGTDTQY
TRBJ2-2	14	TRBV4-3	ASSQDGAGGTGELF
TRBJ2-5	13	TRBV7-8	ASSPQASGRETQY
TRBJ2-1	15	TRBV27	ASSSNSGNRGYNEQF
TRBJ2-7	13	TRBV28	ASSPAGTSGYEQY
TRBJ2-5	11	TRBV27	ASLGQGKETQY
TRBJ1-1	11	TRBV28	ASTHVDTLEAF
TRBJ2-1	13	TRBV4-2	ASSPAQSSYNEQF
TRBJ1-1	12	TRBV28	ASSLFAENTEAF
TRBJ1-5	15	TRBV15	ATSRGQGLYSNQPQH